Given below is one TCR beta chain in context. The antigen remains undetermined. The data were obtained in a study of T cell responses to AZD1222 COVID-19 vaccine. Study results and limitations: Most donors were white British, females outnumbered males, and clonal diversity was possibly underestimated.

Germline values: CDR1 LNHDA, CDR2 SQIVND (reference sequence). CDR3 length: 14 amino acids. The V gene lost 7 bases and the J gene lost 7 bases, with 17 bases spanning the gap. Data came from immunoSEQ multiplex PCR; TCRdb stores just in-frame clones and leaves some out. The sample holds 110,000 to 150,000 clones, just over 85% seen once. The sample in question was peripheral blood, obtained on day 0 of AZD1222 vaccination. V usage is TRBV19 and J usage is TRBJ2-1, with D unclear. The receptor was isolated from an adult in good health. In DNA form, the CDR3 reads TGTGCCAGTAACGAGGTCAGAGCAGCGAATGAGCAGTTCTTC. Translated, it gives CASNEVRAANEQFF.